This T cell receptor beta chain appears in the sequencing data of a study of blood T cell repertoires in COVID-19. The overall study: Specimens from acute and convalescent COVID-19 originated in the United States, Italy and Spain.

Assay: immunoSEQ multiplex PCR; the TCRdb copy retains only in-frame clones and omits some. Of just over 300,000 clones in the sample, about nine tenths were seen once. The study drew participants aged about 18 to 89 years from 20 to 30 US areas. Deletions cut 3 bases from V and 8 bases from J, with 13 bases between. The length of the CDR3 is 13 residues. Germline assignment: CDR1 MNHEY and CDR2 SVGAGI. The chain recombines TRBV6-5 with TRBJ1-1; perhaps TRBD1 as D (6 bases). Sequences were obtained from PBMCs or T cells enriched from blood (not recorded which). This clonotype was obtained from a man aged 25 to 45 who had recovered from COVID-19. CDR3 coding DNA: TGTGCCAGCAGTTATCAGAAGGGGGAGGAAGCTTTCTTT. Its protein is CASSYQKGEEAFF.